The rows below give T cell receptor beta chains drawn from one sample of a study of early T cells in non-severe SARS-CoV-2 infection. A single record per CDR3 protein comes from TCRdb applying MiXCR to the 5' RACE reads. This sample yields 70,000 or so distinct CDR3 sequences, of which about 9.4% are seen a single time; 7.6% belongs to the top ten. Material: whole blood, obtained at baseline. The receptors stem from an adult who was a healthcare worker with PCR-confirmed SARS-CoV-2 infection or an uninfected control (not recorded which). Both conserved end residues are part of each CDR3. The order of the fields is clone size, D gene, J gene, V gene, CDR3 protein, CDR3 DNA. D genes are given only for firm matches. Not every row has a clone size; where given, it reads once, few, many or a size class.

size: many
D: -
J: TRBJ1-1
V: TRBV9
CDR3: CASSVAKTAVIRTEAFF
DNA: TGTGCCAGCAGCGTAGCGAAAACCGCGGTTATAAGGACTGAAGCTTTCTTT

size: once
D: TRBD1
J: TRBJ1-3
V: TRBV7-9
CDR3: CASSYYRGISGNTIYF
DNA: TGTGCCAGCAGCTACTACAGGGGGATCTCTGGAAACACCATATATTTT

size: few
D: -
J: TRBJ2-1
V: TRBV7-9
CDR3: CASSLRENRLSSYNEQFF
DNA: TGTGCCAGCAGCTTACGTGAGAACCGCTTGAGCTCCTACAATGAGCAGTTCTTC

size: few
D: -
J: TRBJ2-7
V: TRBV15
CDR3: CATSSRASAANEQYF
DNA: TGTGCCACCAGCAGTCGTGCGAGCGCCGCCAACGAGCAGTACTTC

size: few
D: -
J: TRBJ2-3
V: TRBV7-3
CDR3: CASSLWPGTDTQYF
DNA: TGTGCCAGCAGCTTATGGCCAGGCACAGATACGCAGTATTTT

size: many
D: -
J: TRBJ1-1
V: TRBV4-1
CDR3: CASSQGRGITEAFF
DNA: TGCGCCAGCAGCCAAGGACGGGGAATCACTGAAGCTTTCTTT

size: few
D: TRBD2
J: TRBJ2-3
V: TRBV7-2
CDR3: CASSPRTSGGFGDTQYF
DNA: TGTGCCAGCAGCCCACGGACTAGCGGGGGCTTCGGAGATACGCAGTATTTT

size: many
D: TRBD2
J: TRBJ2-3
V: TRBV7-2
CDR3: CASRLAGGGTDTQYF
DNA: TGTGCCAGCCGACTAGCGGGGGGAGGGACAGATACGCAGTATTTT

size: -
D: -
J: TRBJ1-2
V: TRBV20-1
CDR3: CSAPPPGGRGYGYTF
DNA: TGCAGTGCGCCGCCGCCGGGGGGCAGGGGCTATGGCTACACCTTC

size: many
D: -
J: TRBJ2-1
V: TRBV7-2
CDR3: CASSLDGGRHNEQFF
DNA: TGTGCCAGCAGCTTAGACGGGGGGCGCCACAATGAGCAGTTCTTC

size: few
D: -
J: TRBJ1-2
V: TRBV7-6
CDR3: CASSLQGPSGYTF
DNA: TGTGCCAGCAGCTTACAGGGGCCATCAGGCTACACCTTC

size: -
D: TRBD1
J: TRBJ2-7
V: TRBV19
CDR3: CASARDSTSYEQYF
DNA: TGTGCCAGTGCCCGGGACAGTACCTCCTACGAGCAGTACTTC

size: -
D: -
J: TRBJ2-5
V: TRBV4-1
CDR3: CASSQGPGKETQYF
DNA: TGCGCCAGCAGCCAAGGTCCAGGGAAAGAGACCCAGTACTTC

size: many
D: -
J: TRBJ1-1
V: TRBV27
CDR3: CASSFGGYMNTEAFF
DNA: TGTGCCAGCAGTTTCGGGGGGTACATGAACACTGAAGCTTTCTTT